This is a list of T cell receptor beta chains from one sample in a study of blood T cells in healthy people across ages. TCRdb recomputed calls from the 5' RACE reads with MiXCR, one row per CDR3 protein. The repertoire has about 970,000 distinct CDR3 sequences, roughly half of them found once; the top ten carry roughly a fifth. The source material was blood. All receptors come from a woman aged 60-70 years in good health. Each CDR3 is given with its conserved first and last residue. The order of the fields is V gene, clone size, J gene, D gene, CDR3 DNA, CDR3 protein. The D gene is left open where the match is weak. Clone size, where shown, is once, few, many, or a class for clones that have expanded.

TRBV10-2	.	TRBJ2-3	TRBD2	TGCGCCAGCGGGGATTTAGCGGGAGTCCCAGATACGCAGTATTTT	CASGDLAGVPDTQYF
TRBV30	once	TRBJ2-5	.	TGTGCCTACAACGCCGGCCCCGGTGGGGCCCAGTACTTC	CAYNAGPGGAQYF
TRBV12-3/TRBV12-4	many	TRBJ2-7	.	TGTGCCAGCAGTTCGAACCGGGACTCGTACGAGCAGTACTTC	CASSSNRDSYEQYF
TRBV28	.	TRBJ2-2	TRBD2	TGTGCCAGCAGTGGGACTAGCGGGAGGGCGAACACCGGGGAGCTGTTTTTT	CASSGTSGRANTGELFF
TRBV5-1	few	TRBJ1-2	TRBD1	TGCGCCAGCAGCGGTCAGGGGGGGTACTATGGCTACACCTTC	CASSGQGGYYGYTF
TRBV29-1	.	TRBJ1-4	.	TGCAGCGCCCACGGGGGAACTAATGAAAAACTGTTTTTT	CSAHGGTNEKLFF
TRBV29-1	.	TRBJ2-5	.	TGCAGCGCTCTCCCTCCCGTGGTGGAGACCCAGTACTTC	CSALPPVVETQYF
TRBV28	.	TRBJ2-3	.	TGTGCCAGCAGTTTATGGGCTGGGGTCACAGATACGCAGTATTTT	CASSLWAGVTDTQYF
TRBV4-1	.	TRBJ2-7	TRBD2	TGCGCCAGCAGCCAAGTCCCTAGCGGGACGTCCTACGAGCAGTACTTC	CASSQVPSGTSYEQYF
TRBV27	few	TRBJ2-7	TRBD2	TGTGCCAGCAGTCCGCGCGGGACTAGCGGGCCATACGAGCAGTACTTC	CASSPRGTSGPYEQYF
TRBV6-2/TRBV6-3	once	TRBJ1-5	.	TGTGCCAGCAGTTTCGGTCAGGGATTCCAGCATTTT	CASSFGQGFQHF
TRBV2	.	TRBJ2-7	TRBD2	TGTGCCAGCAGTGAAGGGGTCGGCGGGAGAGGGTGGGACGAGCAGTACTTC	CASSEGVGGRGWDEQYF
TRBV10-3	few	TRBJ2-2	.	TGTGCCATCGCGGAGTTGGAGTTCACCGGGGAGCTGTTTTTT	CAIAELEFTGELFF
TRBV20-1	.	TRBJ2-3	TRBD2	TGCAGTGCTCCCAGCGGGGGGGTCACAGATACGCAGTATTTT	CSAPSGGVTDTQYF
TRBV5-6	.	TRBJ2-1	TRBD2	TGTGCCAGCACGGGAGGACTAGCGGAAGACGAGCAGTTCTTC	CASTGGLAEDEQFF
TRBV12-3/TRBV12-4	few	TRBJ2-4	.	TGTGCCAGCAGCCTACAGACAGCCAAAAACATTCAGTACTTC	CASSLQTAKNIQYF